The clone carrying this T cell receptor (beta chain) was seen only a few times. What it binds is unknown. The template was genomic DNA from peripheral blood, not RNA. The data derive from a study of T cell repertoires in aging, cancer and after chemotherapy. Study summary: Donor ages fell into six groups from 30 or younger up to 70 or older. Pre- and post-chemotherapy samples were paired from glioblastoma patients treated with temozolomide-based therapy.

Study findings and constraints: Across the chemotherapy interval, each cancer cohort showed higher median generation probability, suggesting thymic rebound.

V trimming: 5 bases; J trimming: 5 bases; junction bases outside the gene matches: 11. CDR1 and CDR2 (germline): SGHTA, FQGTGA. This CDR3 region has 16 residues. TRB rearrangements spanning V, D and J were amplified using mixed TRB-A/B primers. TCRdb used MiXCR to reprocess the multiplex PCR reads, holding one entry per CDR3 protein. The data hold 1,500 to 2,000 distinct CDR3 sequences, with around 38% observed a single time. This receptor was taken from a human donor with a solid tumor. The chain employs TRBV7-3 and TRBJ2-3; 9 bases match TRBD2. Sequencing was performed on blood. CDR3 in amino acids: CASSPGLAREVDTQYF. In nucleotides, the CDR3 is TGTGCCAGCAGCCCAGGACTAGCGAGGGAGGTAGATACGCAGTATTTT.